A selection of T cell receptor beta chains follows, all from one sample in a study of tumor and adjacent non-tumor tissue in lung cancer. TCRdb independently ran MiXCR on the multiplex PCR reads; one entry per CDR3 protein. The sample consists of 35,000 to 50,000 distinct CDR3 sequences, about three fifths of them appearing once. Sequencing was performed on distant non-tumor lung tissue. The source is a man over 45 with non-small cell lung cancer. Both conserved end residues are part of each CDR3. The D gene is left open where the match is weak. Rows give clone size only sometimes, using once, few, many, or a class for an expanded clone.

v_gene	j_gene	abundance	d_gene	CDR3nt	CDR3aa
TRBV4-2	TRBJ2-2	many	.	TGTGCCAGCAGCCAAGACCTCCCTAGCGGGACAGGGAACACCGGGGAGCTGTTTTTT	CASSQDLPSGTGNTGELFF
TRBV5-4	TRBJ2-7	medium-sized	.	TGTGCCAGCAGCTTGGGTCGGGACAACTCCTACGAGCAGTACTTC	CASSLGRDNSYEQYF
TRBV6-1	TRBJ2-7	.	.	TGTGCCAGCGGTGAGGGCGGCGTCGAGCAGTATTTC	CASGEGGVEQYF
TRBV12-3/TRBV12-4	TRBJ2-7	.	TRBD2	TGTGCCAGCAGTATCACTAGCGGTAGGGCCTACGAGCAGTACTTC	CASSITSGRAYEQYF
TRBV4-1	TRBJ2-5	many	TRBD2	TGCGCCAGCAGCCAAGGGGACTACCCGGGGGAGACCCAGTACTTC	CASSQGDYPGETQYF
TRBV2	TRBJ2-5	.	.	TGTGCCAGCAATGAGGGCGGAGAGACCCAGCACTTC	CASNEGGETQHF
TRBV7-8	TRBJ2-7	many	TRBD1	TGTGCCAGCAGCCAGGGGACAGGGGACGAGCAGTACTTC	CASSQGTGDEQYF
TRBV12-3/TRBV12-4	TRBJ2-2	.	.	TGTGCCAGTATTTTAAGCAGTGGTCCCGGGGAGCTGTTTTTT	CASILSSGPGELFF
TRBV5-1	TRBJ1-1	many	.	TGCGCCAGCAGCTTGGAGGGCAGTGAAGCTTTCTTT	CASSLEGSEAFF
TRBV5-1	TRBJ2-2	.	TRBD1	TGCGCCAGCAGCAGCACAGGGGCGAACGCCGGGGAGCTGTTTTTT	CASSSTGANAGELFF
TRBV12-3/TRBV12-4	TRBJ1-1	.	.	TGTGTCAGCACTTTCGTAGAGGGTTCGAGGGCCTTCTTT	CVSTFVEGSRAFF
TRBV28	TRBJ2-7	.	TRBD2	TGTGTCAGCAGTTACCCGGAGAGGCGGGAGGGCGAGCGGTATTTC	CVSSYPERREGERYF
TRBV10-3	TRBJ2-7	.	.	TGTGCCATCAGTGAGTCGGCTTTTAATCCCCACGAGCAGTACTTC	CAISESAFNPHEQYF
TRBV6-4	TRBJ2-2	.	.	TGTGCCAGCAGCCAGGCAGGGATCAACACCGGGGAGCTGTTTTTT	CASSQAGINTGELFF
TRBV29-1	TRBJ2-3	.	TRBD2	TGTAGCGTTGAAGGAGCGGCTAGCGGGAGGGCCCGTATGCAGTATTTT	CSVEGAASGRARMQYF
TRBV5-1	TRBJ2-5	few	.	TGCGCCAGCAGCCCGGGACGTACTCAAGAGACCCAGTACTTC	CASSPGRTQETQYF
TRBV18	TRBJ1-2	.	TRBD1	TGTACCAGCTCACCACCCACCCCGACAGGGGTATATGGCTACACCTTC	CTSSPPTPTGVYGYTF
TRBV18	TRBJ2-3	.	.	TGTGCCAGCTCCTTCAGGGGAGCAGATACGCAGTATTTT	CASSFRGADTQYF
TRBV7-2	TRBJ2-7	.	TRBD2	TGTGCCAGCAGCTTAGAAGCGGGAGTATACGAGCAGTACTTC	CASSLEAGVYEQYF
TRBV6-1	TRBJ2-2	.	.	TGTACTAGCAGTGAGCCCTTCTTGAACACCGGGGAGCTGTTTTTT	CTSSEPFLNTGELFF
TRBV10-2	TRBJ1-2	.	.	TGCGCCAGCATTGAGTCGGGTAGAGGTAAGGGCTACACCTTC	CASIESGRGKGYTF
TRBV19	TRBJ2-7	.	.	TGTGCCAGTAGTATACTAGAGGGAGCGAACTACGTGCAGTACTTC	CASSILEGANYVQYF
TRBV29-1	TRBJ2-5	.	TRBD1	TGCAACGTTGGAAGGACAGGGGAGACCCAGTGCTTC	CNVGRTGETQCF
TRBV11-2	TRBJ2-1	.	.	TGTGCCGGCAGCCGCGGTAATGAGCAGTTCTTC	CAGSRGNEQFF
TRBV5-4	TRBJ2-6	many	.	TGTGCCAGCAGCTTGGCCTCTGGGGCCAACGTCCTGACTTTC	CASSLASGANVLTF
TRBV20-1	TRBJ2-5	.	TRBD1	TGCAGTGCTAGATCCCCAGGGACAGGCGATGTAGAGACCCAGTACTTC	CSARSPGTGDVETQYF
TRBV12-3/TRBV12-4	TRBJ1-2	once	.	TGTGCTAGCAGCCAGACAAGGGATGGCTACACCTTC	CASSQTRDGYTF
TRBV7-2	TRBJ2-2	once	.	TGTGCCAGCAGCTTAGCGGGACACCTGAACACCGGGGAGCTGTTTTTT	CASSLAGHLNTGELFF
TRBV7-9	TRBJ2-5	.	.	TGTGCCAGCAGCTTAGGATCAAGGGTACAAGAGACCCAGTACTTC	CASSLGSRVQETQYF
TRBV29-1	TRBJ1-1	many	TRBD1	TGCAGCGCCGGGGGCCGAACAGGGGGGAACACTGAAGCTTTCTTT	CSAGGRTGGNTEAFF
TRBV20-1	TRBJ2-7	.	.	TGCAGTGCTAGTATTAGCGAGAGGTACGAGCAGTACTTC	CSASISERYEQYF
TRBV20-1	TRBJ1-5	.	.	TGCAGTGCTCCTTCGGAGAGCCGGCGGCAGATCAATCAGCCCCAGCATTTT	CSAPSESRRQINQPQHF
TRBV12-3/TRBV12-4	TRBJ2-7	.	.	TGTGATAGCAGTTTGGGGCCCTACGAGCAGTACTTC	CDSSLGPYEQYF
TRBV30	TRBJ2-7	few	TRBD2	TGTGCCTGGGGGATAGCGGGAGGGCCCCAGCAGTACTTC	CAWGIAGGPQQYF
TRBV6-6	TRBJ2-1	many	.	TGTGCCAGCAAAAACAGCTGGCGAGGCAATGAGCAGTTCTTC	CASKNSWRGNEQFF
TRBV5-4	TRBJ2-6	.	.	TGTGCCAGCAGCGGCGGACTGGGGCAATTCTCTGGGGCCAACGTCCTGACTTTC	CASSGGLGQFSGANVLTF
TRBV24-1	TRBJ2-7	.	.	TGTGCCACCAGTGATTCCTACGAGCAGTACTTC	CATSDSYEQYF
TRBV6-6	TRBJ1-6	.	.	TGTGCCGGCACTGACTACGGATCCTATAATTCACCCCTCCACTTT	CAGTDYGSYNSPLHF
TRBV5-1	TRBJ2-3	.	.	TGCGCCAGCAGCTTGAGGCAGGAGCGCACAGATACGCAGTATTTT	CASSLRQERTDTQYF
TRBV5-1	TRBJ1-6	few	TRBD1	TGCGCCAGCAGCGCGGGGGGGACAGGGTCGTCCAATTCACCCCTCCACTTT	CASSAGGTGSSNSPLHF
TRBV6-1	TRBJ2-1	many	TRBD2	TGTGCCAGCAGTGATCTGACGGGGGGTTACAATGAGCAGTTCTTC	CASSDLTGGYNEQFF
TRBV29-1	TRBJ1-1	.	TRBD1	TGCATCGTTGACACAGGGGCTGAAGCTTTCTTT	CIVDTGAEAFF